Each of the 23 T cell receptor beta chains below was sequenced from the same sample in a study of regulatory T cells in long-lasting Graves disease. CDR3-region Arm-PCR and iRepertoire HTBI primers produced the TCR beta libraries. MiXCR was run by TCRdb on the multiplex PCR reads, yielding one entry per CDR3 protein. The sample includes 400,000 to 500,000 distinct CDR3 sequences, about 14% seen only once; the top ten take roughly 15%. Time point here: newly diagnosed GD, antithyroid drugs for less than 3 months. PBMC RNA was the source of the TCR library. The same data also went into a second study, on T cells in Graves' hyperthyroidism and ophthalmopathy.

The specimen comprised peripheral blood mononuclear cells (PBMCs), sampled at new diagnosis, from a patient treated with antithyroid drugs. The receptors derive from a woman in her fifties or sixties with Graves disease.

The table lists this clonotype with many counts. The chain couples TRBV27 to TRBJ2-3; D not certain. V was clipped by 1 base and J by 3 bases, with 5 bases between them. The CDR3 has 13 residues. The V gene's germline CDR1 is MNHEY and CDR2 SMNVEV (reference sequence). CDR3 in DNA: TGTGCCAGCAGTTTATTCTTGACAGATACGCAGTATTTT. Protein product: CASSLFLTDTQYF.

The V and J genes are TRBV30 and TRBJ1-5; TRBD1 might be the D (6 bases). V lost 1 base, J lost 6 bases, and 16 bases lay in between. Germline CDR1 is GTSNPN and CDR2 is SVGIG (reference sequence). This CDR3 is built from 15 residues. CDR3 loop: CAWSAADRRSQPQHF. In DNA form, the CDR3 reads TGTGCCTGGAGTGCCGCGGACAGACGCAGTCAGCCCCAGCATTTT.

In its sample, this clonotype was seen many times. The chain links TRBV3-1 to TRBJ2-1; 15 bases match TRBD2. CDR1 is LGHDT and CDR2 is YNNKEL in the germline V gene (reference sequence). The CDR3 covers 15 residues. The V and J ends lost 4 bases and 9 bases, in that order; junction bases with no gene match: 4. CDR3 DNA: TGTGCCAGCAGCCGCGGGACTAGCGGGAGGACTGAGCAGTTCTTC. This sequence encodes CASSRGTSGRTEQFF.

At least ten counts were recorded for this clonotype. V is TRBV12-3 or TRBV12-4 and J is TRBJ2-3, with 9 bases that match TRBD1. V lost 10 bases, J lost 6 bases, and 5 bases stayed unmatched. This CDR3 is 12 amino acids long. The CDR3 coding sequence is TGTGCCACGGGACAGGGCGAGGATACGCAGTATTTT. It encodes CATGQGEDTQYF.

V gene TRBV19 combines with J gene TRBJ1-5; D remains ambiguous. The CDR3 sequence is 15 residues long. CDR1 is LNHDA, CDR2 SQIVND, per germline (reference sequence). V shed 5 bases and J shed 1 base, with 12 bases lying between them. Here the CDR3 DNA reads TGTGCCAGTAGTTTTCAGACTCGGAGCAATCAGCCCCAGCATTTT. Translating it yields CASSFQTRSNQPQHF.

This clonotype showed up many times. The chain is built from TRBV5-6 and TRBJ2-1, with D possibly being TRBD2 (6 bases). This CDR3 is built from 13 residues. Between the trimmed V and J ends, which lost 5 bases and 7 bases, there was a span of 13 bases. Germline CDR1 SGHDT, CDR2 YYEEEE. DNA of the CDR3: TGTGCCAGCAGGCGCGGGACTGGGAATGAGCAGTTCTTC. Its protein product is CASRRGTGNEQFF.

This clonotype was recorded many times. The V gene is TRBV3-1, the J gene TRBJ2-2; maybe TRBD2 (5 bases). V lost 2 bases, J lost 0 bases, and 7 bases lay in between. The CDR3 length is 15 residues. The germline gives CDR1 LGHDT, CDR2 YNNKEL (reference sequence). The DNA for the CDR3 is TGTGCCAGCAGCCAACTAGCTACGAACACCGGGGAGCTGTTTTTT. This codes for CASSQLATNTGELFF.

This clonotype was counted only a few times. This chain uses TRBV3-1 with TRBJ2-7; D is undetermined. Germline V lookup: CDR1 LGHDT, CDR2 YNNKEL (reference sequence). The CDR3 has 14 residues. The V end was cut by 0 bases, the J end by 1 base, with 7 bases between. CDR3 loop: CASSQELASYEQYF. In DNA form, the CDR3 reads TGTGCCAGCAGCCAAGAGTTGGCTTCCTACGAGCAGTACTTC.

This clonotype was counted many times. This chain uses TRBV19 with TRBJ1-2; a weak D match, TRBD1 (6 bases). This CDR3 has 17 amino acids. Germline CDR1 reads LNHDA; CDR2 reads SQIVND (reference sequence). V dropped 5 bases and J dropped 4 bases, with 23 bases sitting between them. This chain's CDR3 is CASSYLAVRDTTYGYTF. The DNA for the CDR3 is TGTGCCAGTAGTTACCTGGCGGTTCGGGACACTACCTATGGCTACACCTTC.

There are many counts of this clonotype. This chain links TRBV7-2 with TRBJ2-2; weak D call: TRBD2 (5 bases). The germline V gene has CDR1 SGHTA and CDR2 FQGNSA. This CDR3 region has 14 residues. Deletions cut 4 bases from V and 7 bases from J, with 13 bases between. CDR3 nucleotide sequence: TGTGCCAGCAGCTCCACAGACTACGGCGGGGAGCTGTTTTTT. Translated, it gives CASSSTDYGGELFF.

This clonotype was counted at least ten times. V usage is TRBV29-1 and J usage is TRBJ2-1, with 7 bases lining up with TRBD1. V lost 5 bases and J lost 8; bases outside the gene matches: 9. Germline loops: CDR1 SQVTM, CDR2 ANQGSEA. The CDR3 consists of 13 residues. CDR3 region: CSVSRDTGDEQFF. DNA for the CDR3: TGCAGCGTTTCAAGAGACACAGGGGATGAGCAGTTCTTC.

This clonotype turned up a few times. Its ends do not fully match the called genes, so a read error is possible. The V call is TRBV27, the J call TRBJ2-7; D may be TRBD1 (5 bases). CDR1 and CDR2 from the germline V gene are MNHEY and SMNVEV (reference sequence). The CDR3 is 12 amino acids. In DNA, the CDR3 is TGTGTCAGCAGTTCCGACAGCTACGAGCAGTACTTC. It specifies CVSSSDSYEQYF.

This clonotype was counted many times. V gene TRBV12-3 or TRBV12-4 combines with J gene TRBJ1-1; unclear D gene. Trimming pared 3 bases from V and 6 bases from J, leaving 8 bases between. The CDR3 is 12 residues long. CDR3 amino acids: CASSFVVSEAFF. CDR3 DNA: TGTGCCAGCAGTTTTGTAGTCTCTGAAGCTTTCTTT.

This clonotype was recorded at least ten times. V gene TRBV28 combines with J gene TRBJ2-7, with TRBD2 identical over 8 bases. CDR1 and CDR2 (germline): MDHEN, SYDVKM. After removal of 3 bases from V and 2 bases from J, the junction contained 21 bases not matched to a gene. There are 20 residues in the CDR3. This CDR3 is CASSFTQIRIAGRAPYEQYF. CDR3 DNA: TGTGCCAGCAGTTTTACCCAGATCAGAATAGCGGGGAGGGCCCCCTACGAGCAGTACTTC. Filled out from reference TRBV28 and TRBJ2-7, the complete variable domain reads DVKVTQSSRYLVKRTGEKVFLECVQDMDHENMFWYRQDPGLGLRLIYFSYDVKMKEKGDIPEGYSVSREKKERFSLILESASTNQTSMYLCASSFTQIRIAGRAPYEQYFGPGTRLTVT.

The V gene is TRBV28, the J gene TRBJ1-5, with D possibly matching TRBD1 (5 bases). Germline V gene lookup returns CDR1 MDHEN and CDR2 SYDVKM. The CDR3 is 14 amino acids. The ends were cut back, 6 bases at V and 3 bases at J, with 12 bases in the middle. The CDR3 coding sequence is TGTGCCAGCAGCCGCAGGGACTACAATCAGCCCCAGCATTTT. It yields the protein CASSRRDYNQPQHF. Complete variable domain (other parts from reference TRBV28 and TRBJ1-5): DVKVTQSSRYLVKRTGEKVFLECVQDMDHENMFWYRQDPGLGLRLIYFSYDVKMKEKGDIPEGYSVSREKKERFSLILESASTNQTSMYLCASSRRDYNQPQHFGDGTRLSIL.

This chain connects TRBV28 to TRBJ1-3, with D unclear. There are 13 residues in the CDR3. The V end was cut by 5 bases, the J end by 2 bases, with 7 bases between. From germline, CDR1 is MDHEN and CDR2 SYDVKM. CDR3 DNA: TGTGCCAGCAGTCTGATTGCTGGAAACACCATATATTTT. Its protein is CASSLIAGNTIYF.

Here the CDR3 reads CASSIQLAKNIQYF. The CDR3, as DNA: TGTGCCAGTAGTATTCAGCTAGCCAAAAACATTCAGTACTTC. The rearrangement joins TRBV19 to TRBJ2-4; D unresolved. Germline CDR1 LNHDA, CDR2 SQIVND (reference sequence). V dropped 3 bases and J dropped 0 bases, with 6 bases sitting between them. The CDR3 contains 14 residues.

Many counts were recorded for this clonotype. The gene calls are TRBV2 and TRBJ1-5; unclear D gene. CDR1 and CDR2 from the germline V gene are SNHLY and FYNNEI. The CDR3 has 13 amino acids. V lost 4 bases to trimming and J lost 4 bases, with 8 bases between them. The CDR3 coding sequence is TGTGCCAGCAGTGGAAGTGGGAATCAGCCCCAGCATTTT. It specifies CASSGSGNQPQHF.

The chain uses TRBV19 and TRBJ2-7; D is perhaps TRBD1 (6 bases). Germline-derived CDR1 and CDR2 are LNHDA and SQIVND (reference sequence). This CDR3 is 12 amino acids long. Trimming removed 6 bases from V and 6 bases from J, with 12 bases in between. The CDR3 DNA reads TGTGCCAGTAGATCACAGGGCATCGAGCAGTACTTC. Translating it yields CASRSQGIEQYF.

At least ten counts were recorded for this clonotype. The rearrangement joins TRBV5-5 to TRBJ1-4, with D hard to call. Germline V gene sequence: CDR1 SGHKS, CDR2 YYEKEE (reference sequence). V gave up 4 bases and J gave up 0 bases, with 13 bases separating them. The CDR3 totals 16 residues. The CDR3 region has the DNA TGTGCCAGCAGCGCAGCCCGGACTGCAACTAATGAAAAACTGTTTTTT. It encodes CASSAARTATNEKLFF.

This clonotype has at least ten counts. This chain links TRBV11-3 with TRBJ1-1; 9 bases map to TRBD1. The junction had 3 bases not matched to a gene; V was cut back by 2 bases and J by 8 bases. The CDR3 is 13 amino acids. The germline V gene encodes CDR1 SGHNT and CDR2 YENEEA. The CDR3 here is CASSLTGGYEAFF. The CDR3 DNA reads as TGTGCCAGCAGCTTAACAGGGGGCTACGAAGCTTTCTTT.

A few counts support this clonotype. V usage is TRBV7-9 and J usage is TRBJ2-7, with D perhaps TRBD2 (6 bases). The germline V gene encodes CDR1 SEHNR and CDR2 FQNEAQ (reference sequence). The CDR3 consists of 15 residues. V was trimmed by 1 base and J by 4 bases, leaving 14 bases between them. CDR3 in DNA: TGTGCCAGCAGCTTAGTTCCGGGACTTCCTTACGAGCAGTACTTC. Protein sequence: CASSLVPGLPYEQYF.

The chain employs TRBV29-1 and TRBJ2-2; 7 bases fit TRBD2. J was trimmed by 5 bases and V by 0 bases; bases with no gene match: 6. Germline CDR1 SQVTM, CDR2 ANQGSEA. This CDR3 has 15 residues. CDR3 nucleotides: TGCAGCGTTGAAGATCGTGGGAGGGAGACCGGGGAGCTGTTTTTT. This encodes CSVEDRGRETGELFF.